Listed below are T cell receptor beta chains from one sample, sequenced in a study of PD-1 blockade in mismatch repair-deficient tumors. Sequencing used immunoSEQ multiplex PCR; TCRdb keeps in-frame clones, though not all of them. The data hold some 130,000 clones, with 88% observed a single time. Specimen: peripheral blood, collected 72 weeks after starting pembrolizumab. These receptors originate from an adult with mismatch repair-deficient cancer. Each CDR3 is given with its conserved first and last residue. D genes are given only for firm matches. For some rows the clone size is stated as once, few or many, or as a class when expanded; others skip it.

TRBV5-1	TRBJ1-2	NA	NA	CASSLRDFYGYTF	TGCGCCAGCAGCCTCCGGGACTTCTATGGCTACACCTTC
TRBV27	TRBJ2-1	NA	NA	CASGAGYNEQFF	TGTGCCAGCGGAGCGGGTTACAATGAGCAGTTCTTC
TRBV29-1	TRBJ2-5	NA	once	CSVELSGGETQYF	TGCAGCGTTGAACTGTCAGGGGGGGAGACCCAGTACTTC
TRBV7-9	TRBJ2-5	NA	once	CASSLAYREETQYF	TGTGCCAGCAGCTTAGCCTACCGAGAAGAGACCCAGTACTTC
TRBV30	TRBJ2-1	TRBD2	NA	CAWMTGTSGIYNEQFF	TGTGCCTGGATGACCGGGACTAGCGGGATCTACAATGAGCAGTTCTTC
TRBV9	TRBJ2-7	TRBD1	NA	CASSVGTGGAYEQYF	TGTGCCAGCAGCGTAGGGACAGGGGGGGCCTACGAGCAGTACTTC
TRBV5-8	TRBJ2-7	TRBD2	NA	CASSLAGGGYEQYF	TGTGCCAGCAGCCTTGCGGGGGGTGGGTACGAGCAGTACTTC
TRBV6-6	TRBJ2-7	NA	NA	CASSYVSGDEQYF	TGTGCCAGCAGTTATGTCTCCGGGGACGAGCAGTACTTC
TRBV28	TRBJ2-7	NA	NA	CASSPDYEQYF	TGTGCCAGCAGTCCCGACTACGAGCAGTACTTC
TRBV11-3	TRBJ2-7	TRBD1	once	CASTEGAADEQYF	TGTGCCAGCACCGAGGGGGCGGCTGACGAGCAGTACTTC
TRBV30	TRBJ2-7	TRBD1	NA	CAWIPGQGAREQYF	TGTGCCTGGATTCCGGGACAGGGGGCTCGGGAGCAGTACTTC
TRBV5-1	TRBJ2-6	NA	NA	CASSHEVSGANVLTF	TGCGCCAGCAGCCATGAAGTCTCTGGGGCCAACGTCCTGACTTTC
TRBV7-8	TRBJ2-1	NA	NA	CASSSYSASSYNEQFF	TGTGCCAGCAGCTCCTATAGCGCCAGCTCCTACAATGAGCAGTTCTTC
TRBV9	TRBJ2-1	TRBD2	NA	CASSVVAGDRFYSYNEQFF	TGTGCCAGCAGCGTAGTAGCGGGAGATAGATTTTACTCCTACAATGAGCAGTTCTTC
TRBV5-1	TRBJ1-1	TRBD1	NA	CASSLAFAGTANTEAFF	TGCGCCAGCAGCTTGGCCTTTGCCGGGACAGCGAACACTGAAGCTTTCTTT
TRBV5-6	TRBJ2-7	NA	NA	CASSLGGLAYEQYF	TGTGCCAGCAGCTTGGGAGGGTTGGCCTACGAGCAGTACTTC
TRBV6-5	TRBJ2-1	NA	once	CASSYGLNNEQFF	TGTGCCAGCAGTTACGGTTTGAACAATGAGCAGTTCTTC
TRBV9	TRBJ2-3	NA	NA	CASSITGATSTDTQYF	TGTGCCAGCAGCATAACAGGCGCGACTAGCACAGATACGCAGTATTTT
TRBV19	TRBJ1-5	TRBD1	NA	CASSMVRGTAFNQPQHF	TGTGCCAGTAGTATGGTCCGGGGGACAGCTTTTAATCAGCCCCAGCATTTT
TRBV5-4	TRBJ2-1	NA	NA	CASSLGGYGDEQFF	TGTGCCAGCAGCTTGGGAGGGTATGGAGATGAGCAGTTCTTC
TRBV11-2	TRBJ1-3	NA	NA	CASSLDLRVWNTIYF	TGTGCCAGCAGCTTAGATCTGAGGGTTTGGAACACCATATATTTT
TRBV28	TRBJ1-5	TRBD1	NA	CASSRGTGWLEPQHF	TGTGCCAGCAGCCGCGGGACAGGGTGGCTGGAGCCCCAGCATTTT
TRBV11-2	TRBJ2-4	NA	NA	CASSSLRDLGRIQYF	TGTGCCAGCAGCTCCCTACGGGACTTGGGCCGAATTCAGTACTTC
TRBV15	TRBJ2-5	TRBD1	NA	CATTIQGQQETQYF	TGTGCCACCACGATTCAGGGACAGCAAGAGACCCAGTACTTC
TRBV15	TRBJ2-5	TRBD2	NA	CATSSPLARFGETQYF	TGTGCCACCAGCAGCCCACTAGCGAGGTTTGGGGAGACCCAGTACTTC
TRBV4-1	TRBJ1-5	TRBD1	NA	CASSQGQGSNQPQHF	TGCGCCAGCAGCCAGGGACAGGGGAGCAATCAGCCCCAGCATTTT
TRBV6-5	TRBJ2-2	TRBD2	NA	CASSYLAGGGTGELFF	TGTGCCAGCAGTTATCTAGCGGGAGGGGGCACCGGGGAGCTGTTTTTT
TRBV11-3	TRBJ2-5	NA	NA	CASSLEAQGLAKTQYF	TGTGCCAGCAGCTTAGAGGCACAGGGTCTAGCAAAGACCCAGTACTTC
TRBV25-1	TRBJ2-2	TRBD2	NA	CASSGTGLAGETGELFF	TGTGCCAGCAGTGGTACTGGACTAGCGGGAGAAACCGGGGAGCTGTTTTTT
TRBV27	TRBJ1-1	NA	NA	CASSFLGQNTEAFF	TGTGCCAGCAGTTTTTTGGGACAGAACACTGAAGCTTTCTTT
TRBV27	TRBJ2-5	TRBD1	NA	CASSFGDRPGETQYF	TGTGCCAGCAGTTTTGGGGACAGGCCAGGAGAGACCCAGTACTTC
TRBV4-1	TRBJ2-1	TRBD2	NA	CASSQTSGRPNNEQFF	TGCGCCAGCAGCCAAACTAGCGGGAGGCCCAATAATGAGCAGTTCTTC
TRBV25-1	TRBJ2-1	TRBD1	NA	CASRIWTGHNEQFF	TGTGCCAGTCGAATTTGGACAGGCCACAATGAGCAGTTCTTC
TRBV5-1	TRBJ1-1	NA	NA	CASRLRGINTEAFF	TGCGCCAGCAGGCTGCGCGGGATTAACACTGAAGCTTTCTTT
TRBV5-4	TRBJ1-1	NA	NA	CASSLVPNTEAFF	TGTGCCAGCAGCTTGGTGCCAAACACTGAAGCTTTCTTT
TRBV6-1	TRBJ2-3	TRBD2	NA	CASSELAGGPGDTQYF	TGTGCCAGCAGCGAACTAGCGGGAGGGCCGGGAGATACGCAGTATTTT